This TCR beta chain derives from a study of cytomegalovirus exposure and HLA in healthy donors. Study as a whole: An earlier analysis found some 100 million unique TCR beta sequences from approximately 170 million T cells.

V was clipped by 1 base and J by 6 bases; unmatched bases: 7. Germline-derived CDR1 and CDR2 are SGHTA and FQGNSA. This CDR3 has 16 residues. This clone has a handful of counts. Its cognate antigen is unknown. Study-wide findings and caveats: Earlier results showed most TCR beta V segments being productive about 87% or about 30% of the time.

Primers for the PCR totalled 60 Vbeta and 13 Jbeta. Generated by immunoSEQ multiplex PCR, the TCRdb table keeps only in-frame clones and is missing some. This table has 50,000 or so clones, around 70% appearing once. The sample comprised PBMCs. The gene calls are TRBV7-2 and TRBJ2-1; TRBD1 matches 9 bases. This clonotype was obtained from a woman between 45 and 65 years old in good health and CMV-seronegative. DNA for the CDR3: TGTGCCAGCAGCTTAGGTGTGGGACAGGGCTCCAATGAGCAGTTCTTC. Translated, it gives CASSLGVGQGSNEQFF.